Shown below are 23 T cell receptor beta chains from a single sample sequenced in a study of identical twins. TCRdb redid the calling of the 5' RACE reads with MiXCR, one entry per CDR3 protein. The sample holds around 220,000 distinct CDR3 sequences, about 10% seen once. Sequenced sample: memory T cells sorted from blood. The source of these receptors is a man over 45 in good health.

This clonotype has at least ten counts. The chain joins TRBV28 to TRBJ2-2, with 11 positions matching TRBD1. CDR3 length: 12 amino acids. Losses at the gene ends were 11 bases for V and 6 bases for J; bases not matched to a gene: 2. CDR1 is MDHEN, CDR2 SYDVKM, per germline. The CDR3 DNA reads as TGTGCCTCGGGACAGGGGGCCGGGGAGCTGTTTTTT. As protein: CASGQGAGELFF.

This clonotype was counted only a few times. CDR3: CASSLWGSGSTDTQYF. The CDR3 DNA is TGTGCCAGCAGTTTATGGGGTAGCGGGAGCACAGATACGCAGTATTTT. This chain joins TRBV28 and TRBJ2-3, with 7 positions matching TRBD2. Trimming cost V 0 bases and J 0 bases; bases outside gene matches: 3. The CDR3 length is 16 residues. Germline assignment: CDR1 MDHEN and CDR2 SYDVKM.

The chain couples TRBV5-5 to TRBJ2-7, with unresolved D. V was clipped by 1 base and J by 2 bases, with 10 bases between them. Germline V gene lookup returns CDR1 SGHKS and CDR2 YYEKEE (reference sequence). CDR3 length: 14 residues. CDR3 sequence reads: CASSLKAETYEQYF. CDR3 DNA: TGTGCCAGCAGCTTGAAGGCTGAAACCTACGAGCAGTACTTC.

This clonotype was picked up many times. The chain carries TRBV5-1 and TRBJ2-7; possibly TRBD2 for D (5 bases). Germline values: CDR1 SGHRS, CDR2 YFSETQ. The CDR3 has 14 amino acids. Trimming shortened V by 6 bases and J by 2 bases, and 15 bases separated the two germline ends. The CDR3 is CASTSTGNPYEQYF. In DNA, the CDR3 is TGCGCCAGCACATCGACGGGGAACCCCTACGAGCAGTACTTC.

The chain joins TRBV27 to TRBJ1-6, with 7 bases lining up with TRBD1. V lost 6 bases and J lost 6; bases outside the gene matches: 8. The CDR3 is 15 residues long. Per germline, CDR1 MNHEY and CDR2 SMNVEV (reference sequence). The CDR3 spells CASRTTGVGNSPLHF. The CDR3 coding sequence is TGTGCCAGCAGAACCACAGGGGTGGGTAATTCACCCCTCCACTTT.

The CDR3 reads CASSLDLGVLAGDEQFF. CDR3 in DNA: TGCGCCAGCAGCTTGGATTTGGGAGTACTGGCCGGGGATGAGCAGTTCTTC. V is TRBV5-1 and J is TRBJ2-1; possible D gene TRBD2, 5 bases. CDR3 length: 17 amino acids. CDR1 and CDR2 from the germline V gene are SGHRS and YFSETQ. Trimming took off 0 bases at V and 8 bases at J, with 21 bases between the two ends.

This clonotype appeared many times. The V and J genes are TRBV7-2 and TRBJ1-6; D gene uncertain. Trimming left V 0 bases short and J 14 bases short, with 8 bases between. This CDR3 is built from 12 residues. CDR1 SGHTA and CDR2 FQGNSA come from the germline V gene. The CDR3: CASSLAGLTLHF. The CDR3 coding sequence is TGTGCCAGCAGCTTAGCGGGGTTAACCCTCCACTTT. Using reference TRBV7-2 and TRBJ1-6 for the parts outside the CDR3, the full variable domain is GAGVSQSPSNKVTEKGKDVELRCDPISGHTALYWYRQSLGQGLEFLIYFQGNSAPDKSGLPSDRFSAERTGGSVSTLTIQRTQQEDSAVYLCASSLAGLTLHFGNGTRLTVT.

This clonotype has a handful of counts. The chain carries TRBV27 and TRBJ2-2; TRBD2 matches 9 bases. The ends lost 6 bases at V and 7 bases at J; junction bases unmatched: 15. The germline V gene has CDR1 MNHEY and CDR2 SMNVEV (reference sequence). CDR3 length: 17 residues. The CDR3 coding sequence is TGTGCCAGCAGATATGACTGGCGGGGGGGCCGAATCGGGGAGCTGTTTTTT. Protein sequence: CASRYDWRGGRIGELFF.

The chain joins TRBV19 to TRBJ1-2; D perhaps matches TRBD1 (6 bases). Per germline, CDR1 LNHDA and CDR2 SQIVND (reference sequence). Trimming stripped 7 bases from V and 1 base from J, with 13 bases between. There are 14 residues in the CDR3. The CDR3 protein is CASTGAGHNYGYTF. The DNA for the CDR3 is TGTGCCAGTACAGGGGCAGGCCATAACTATGGCTACACCTTC.

The rearrangement joins TRBV18 to TRBJ2-1, with 14 bases matching TRBD2. Germline CDR1 reads KGHSH; CDR2 reads LQKENI. Trimming cost V 3 bases and J 8 bases; bases outside gene matches: 6. The CDR3 contains 16 residues. Written as DNA, the CDR3 is TGTGCCAGCTCACCCCCGGGACTAGCGGGAGTCGATGAGCAGTTCTTC. This codes for CASSPPGLAGVDEQFF. Full variable domain (remainder filled in from reference TRBV18 and TRBJ2-1): NAGVMQNPRHLVRRRGQEARLRCSPMKGHSHVYWYRQLPEEGLKFMVYLQKENIIDESGMPKERFSAEFPKEGPSILRIQQVVRGDSAAYFCASSPPGLAGVDEQFFGPGTRLTVL.

In this sample, this clonotype turned up many times. The gene calls are TRBV20-1 and TRBJ2-3; TRBD2 matches at 7 bases. CDR1 is DFQATT and CDR2 is SNEGSKA in the germline V gene (reference sequence). The V segment lost 1 base and the J segment 0 bases; nucleotides outside the gene matches: 7. There are 16 residues in the CDR3. The CDR3 loop is CSARGATSESTDTQYF. In nucleotides, the CDR3 is TGCAGTGCTAGAGGGGCCACTAGCGAAAGCACAGATACGCAGTATTTT.

The table lists this clonotype with a few counts. This chain's CDR3 is CAISGITGGGSPLHF. The DNA for the CDR3 is TGTGCCATCAGTGGAATAACAGGGGGTGGATCACCCCTCCACTTT. This chain links TRBV10-3 with TRBJ1-6, with 8 bases aligning to TRBD1. Germline-derived CDR1 and CDR2 are ENHRY and SYGVKD. The CDR3 sequence is 15 residues long. J gave up 10 bases and V 4 bases, and 9 bases lay outside the gene matches.

This clonotype was detected only a few times. The V call is TRBV10-3, the J call TRBJ1-1, with 7 positions matching TRBD1. CDR1 ENHRY and CDR2 SYGVKD come from the germline V gene. CDR3 length equals 13 residues. Losses at the gene ends were 10 bases for V and 3 bases for J; bases not matched to a gene: 8. In nucleotides, the CDR3 is TGTGCCACGTCGGGACAGAGTGACACTGAAGCTTTCTTT. It codes for CATSGQSDTEAFF.

The rearrangement links TRBV7-6 to TRBJ2-5; 14 nucleotides line up with TRBD2. The CDR3 has 18 amino acids. Germline loops: CDR1 SGHVS, CDR2 FNYEAQ. Germline trimming cut 5 bases from V and 3 bases from J; bases unmatched to any gene: 11. The chain's CDR3 is CASSLTSGGATLKETQYF. DNA for the CDR3: TGTGCCAGCAGCCTGACTAGCGGGGGGGCGACCCTCAAAGAGACCCAGTACTTC.

The genes are TRBV7-2 and TRBJ2-1, with a weak D call TRBD1 (5 bases). Germline-derived CDR1 and CDR2 are SGHTA and FQGNSA. The CDR3 extends over 15 amino acids. V lost 5 bases and J 0 bases, leaving 11 bases between the germline ends. The CDR3 sequence is CASSPQDRSYNEQFF. CDR3 in DNA: TGTGCCAGCAGCCCACAGGACCGCTCCTACAATGAGCAGTTCTTC. The full variable domain, rest sourced from reference TRBV7-2 and TRBJ2-1, is GAGVSQSPSNKVTEKGKDVELRCDPISGHTALYWYRQSLGQGLEFLIYFQGNSAPDKSGLPSDRFSAERTGGSVSTLTIQRTQQEDSAVYLCASSPQDRSYNEQFFGPGTRLTVL.

The CDR3 DNA is TGTGCCAGCAGCGCCGAGCTTGGGAGTACCGGGGAGCTGTTTTTT. Its translation: CASSAELGSTGELFF. The chain couples TRBV7-8 to TRBJ2-2; perhaps TRBD2 as D (5 bases). Germline values: CDR1 SGHVS, CDR2 FQNEAQ. The CDR3 length is 15 residues. V lost 5 bases to trimming and J lost 5 bases, with 15 bases between them.

There are a few counts of this clonotype. The chain is built from TRBV12-3 or TRBV12-4 and TRBJ1-1; tentatively, D is TRBD1 (6 bases). This CDR3 spans 14 amino acids. Trimming cost V 7 bases and J 4 bases, with 16 bases left between them. CDR3 coding DNA: TGTGCCAGCAAAAGAAACAGGGATGGCACTGAAGCTTTCTTT. It is translated as CASKRNRDGTEAFF.

This clonotype occurred many times. J is TRBJ2-3 and V is TRBV20-1, with 12 bases matching TRBD2. V lost 6 bases, J lost 2 bases, and 9 bases stayed unmatched. Germline CDR1 DFQATT, CDR2 SNEGSKA (reference sequence). CDR3 length equals 16 residues. The CDR3 DNA sequence: TGCAGTGCAGCCGGACTAGCGGGACTTATCACAGATACGCAGTATTTT. Its protein product is CSAAGLAGLITDTQYF.

The genes are TRBV7-2 and TRBJ2-2, with D perhaps matching TRBD2 (6 bases). V lost 5 bases and J lost 0, with 16 bases in between. CDR3 length: 17 amino acids. Per the germline V gene, CDR1 is SGHTA and CDR2 is FQGNSA. CDR3 loop: CASSPMEGNANTGELFF. As DNA, the CDR3 is TGTGCCAGCAGCCCTATGGAGGGGAATGCGAACACCGGGGAGCTGTTTTTT.

This chain uses TRBV2 with TRBJ2-7, with D perhaps TRBD2 (6 bases). V was shortened by 6 bases and J by 2 bases, with 17 bases between the two germline ends. Germline CDR1 SNHLY, CDR2 FYNNEI. CDR3 size: 15 residues. The CDR3 here is CASRSASAGTYEQYF. DNA of the CDR3: TGTGCCAGCAGATCTGCTAGCGCCGGAACCTACGAGCAGTACTTC.

Only a few counts were recorded for this clonotype. The chain uses TRBV6-4 and TRBJ2-1, with 13 bases matching TRBD2. CDR3 length: 17 residues. Germline CDR1 MRHNA, CDR2 SNTAGT. After removal of 4 bases from V and 2 bases from J, the junction contained 5 bases not matched to a gene. DNA of the CDR3: TGTGCCAGCAGTGGGTTGACTAGCGGGAGGCCCTACAATGAGCAGTTCTTC. Encoded protein: CASSGLTSGRPYNEQFF.

This clonotype was observed many times. The CDR3 reads CASRAGRFDYGYTF. CDR3 DNA: TGTGCCAGCAGGGCCGGCCGGTTTGACTATGGCTACACCTTC. The J gene is TRBJ1-2, the V gene TRBV7-8; no clear D. CDR3 size: 14 residues. Trimming left V 6 bases short and J 3 bases short, with 14 bases between. The germline gives CDR1 SGHVS, CDR2 FQNEAQ.

This chain uses TRBV20-1 with TRBJ2-1, with 7 bases lining up with TRBD2. Germline V gives CDR1 DFQATT, CDR2 SNEGSKA (reference sequence). V gave up 6 bases and J gave up 0 bases; unmatched junction bases: 11. This CDR3 has 16 residues. The CDR3 protein is CSAPTGGGFSYNEQFF. DNA for the CDR3: TGCAGTGCCCCAACAGGCGGGGGTTTCTCCTACAATGAGCAGTTCTTC.